This TCR beta chain comes out of a study of blood T cell repertoires in COVID-19. Study in general: There were acute and convalescent COVID-19 samples, and they came from the United States, Italy and Spain. From T cells, B-cell-depleted T cells, or PBMCs came the material, which was cDNA or gDNA.

This clone was counted once. Measured with immunoSEQ multiplex PCR; TCRdb has only the in-frame clones, and not every one. Of approximately 92,000 clones listed, over 70% were seen once; the top ten hold about 8.1%. The V gene's germline CDR1 is SGHVS and CDR2 FQNEAQ. The CDR3 loop spans 17 amino acids. Trimming cost V 5 bases and J 3 bases; bases outside gene matches: 14. Sequencing was performed on peripheral blood. This sequence joins TRBV7-8 and TRBJ2-3; the match to TRBD2 covers 7 bases. The sequence was obtained from a man over 45 who had recovered from COVID-19. CDR3: CASSLRGGAHPTDTQYF. For the CDR3, the DNA is TGTGCCAGCAGCCTCCGGGGAGGGGCCCACCCGACAGATACGCAGTATTTT.